This T cell receptor beta chain was profiled in a study of blood T cell repertoires in COVID-19. At the level of the study: T cells, B-cell-depleted T cells, or PBMCs supplied cDNA or gDNA.

In the original processing: Researchers report that nucleated cell counts were estimated from reference gene primer amplification. The table came from immunoSEQ multiplex PCR; TCRdb's copy has only in-frame clones and leaves some out. V, J and clone size were drawn from that table, and D and trimming were deduced from the DNA. Of some 150,000 clones listed, approximately 84% are singletons. This CDR3 region has 15 residues. Germline CDR1 and CDR2: GTSNPN and SVGIG (reference sequence). V was shortened by 1 base and J by 5 bases, with 17 bases between the two germline ends. This clonotype was obtained from a human donor in a cohort sampled during active COVID-19. V gene TRBV30 combines with J gene TRBJ1-2, with D possibly being TRBD1 (5 bases). The specimen sequenced was peripheral blood. The CDR3 DNA follows: TGTGCCTGGAGTGCACCGGTCCCAGGGTTGTATGGCTACACCTTC. It yields the protein CAWSAPVPGLYGYTF.